Here is one TCR beta chain with its context. Its target is not known. Primers included in the PCR were 60 Vbeta and 13 Jbeta primers. Profiling relied on immunoSEQ multiplex PCR, and the TCRdb table lists in-frame clones only, not all of them. The profile shows roughly 150,000 clones, approximately 73% of them singletons. The record originates from a study of cytomegalovirus exposure and HLA in healthy donors. Regarding the study as a whole: TCR association rates varied by HLA locus in a later analysis, with DRB1 highest and HLA-C lowest. In terms of immune exposure information, only CMV serostatus was available.

The CDR3 has 12 residues. Germline CDR1 reads SGHNT; CDR2 reads YENEEA. V was pared by 5 bases and J by 6 bases, with 7 bases between. This rearrangement joins TRBV11-3 to TRBJ2-2; D is perhaps TRBD2 (5 bases). This TCR derives from a man between 25 and 39 years old in good health and CMV-seropositive. Sequencing was performed on PBMCs. CDR3 residues: CASSRRSGELFF. The CDR3 DNA is TGTGCCAGCAGCCGGAGGTCCGGGGAGCTGTTTTTT. The entire variable domain, with the rest obtained from reference TRBV11-3 and TRBJ2-2, is as follows: EAGVVQSPRYKIIEKKQPVAFWCNPISGHNTLYWYLQNLGQGPELLIRYENEEAVDDSQLPKDRFSAERLKGVDSTLKIQPAELGDSAVYLCASSRRSGELFFGEGSRLTVL.